This T cell receptor (beta chain) originates from a study of spatial heterogeneity in lung cancer. Concerning this clonotype itself: Its antigen is not known. Compared with germline, one end of the junction differs, possibly owing to a read error.

Individual TCR cDNA molecules each bore their own unique molecular identifier. TCRdb re-called the 5' RACE reads with MiXCR, one entry per CDR3 protein. The sample contains thousands of distinct CDR3 sequences, 4.5% to 5% of which appear only once. Time point meaning: sample taken at primary tumor resection. Sequencing covered unsorted whole RNA taken from tumor, nontumor lung or frozen PBMC. Germline assignment: CDR1 MNHEY and CDR2 SVGEGT. The CDR3 runs to 16 residues. Study results and caveats: Ubiquitous and regional expanded TCR counts tracked ubiquitous and regional nonsynonymous mutations, respectively. Tumor mutation counts were tracked by expanded intratumoral alpha and beta TCR counts.

This specimen consisted of lung tumor tissue, obtained at surgery. The sequence derives from a male donor with early-stage non-small cell lung cancer. V is TRBV6-2 or TRBV6-3 and J is TRBJ2-7; 7 bases align to TRBD1. DNA of the CDR3: TGTGCCAGCAGTTACCACCGCCGGGACAGCACCTACGTGCAGTACTTC. It translates to CASSYHRRDSTYVQYF.